This T cell receptor (beta chain) originates from a study of shared clonotypes between healthy human individuals. The CDR3 loop spans 15 amino acids. Trimming shortened V by 4 bases and J by 8 bases, and 20 bases separated the two germline ends. The germline V gene encodes CDR1 MGHRA and CDR2 YSYEKL. Naive CD8 cells lacked CD45RO and underwent positive selection for CCR7, leaving out terminally differentiated effector memory CD45RA+ cells. The repertoire was sequenced with immunoSEQ multiplex PCR; TCRdb's copy has only in-frame clones and lacks some. Among roughly 1,800,000 clones, about 95% were seen once, and the ten largest hold roughly 1%.

The specimen sequenced was naive CD8+ T cells sorted from blood. The chain employs TRBV4-1 and TRBJ1-2; D perhaps matches TRBD1 (6 bases). The sequence derives from a young man in good health. DNA for the CDR3: TGCGCCAGCAGCCCTTCGGACAGTCTTAATGGAGGCTACACCTTC. The encoded protein is CASSPSDSLNGGYTF.